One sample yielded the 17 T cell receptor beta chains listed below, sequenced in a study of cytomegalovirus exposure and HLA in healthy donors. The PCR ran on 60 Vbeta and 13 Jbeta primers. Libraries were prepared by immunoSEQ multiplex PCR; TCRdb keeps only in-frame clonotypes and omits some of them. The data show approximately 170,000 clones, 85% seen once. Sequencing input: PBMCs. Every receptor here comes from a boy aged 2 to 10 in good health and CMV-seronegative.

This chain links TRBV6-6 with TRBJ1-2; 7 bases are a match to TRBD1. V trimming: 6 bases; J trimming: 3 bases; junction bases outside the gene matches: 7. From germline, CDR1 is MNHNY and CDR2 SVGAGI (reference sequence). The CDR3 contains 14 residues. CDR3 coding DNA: TGTGCCAGCAGCTCCGGACAGGTGGACTATGGCTACACCTTC. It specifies CASSSGQVDYGYTF.

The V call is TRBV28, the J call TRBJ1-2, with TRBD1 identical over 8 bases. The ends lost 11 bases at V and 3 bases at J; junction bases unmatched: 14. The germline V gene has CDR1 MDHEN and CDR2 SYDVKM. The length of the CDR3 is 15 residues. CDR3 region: CARTCGQGVYYGYTF. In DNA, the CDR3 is TGTGCCCGAACCTGCGGACAGGGAGTCTACTATGGCTACACCTTC.

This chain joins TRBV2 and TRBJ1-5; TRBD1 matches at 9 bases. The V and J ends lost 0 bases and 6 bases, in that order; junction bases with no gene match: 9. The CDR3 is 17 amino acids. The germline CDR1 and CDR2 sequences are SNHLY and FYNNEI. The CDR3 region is CASSEAGGQGAGQPQHF. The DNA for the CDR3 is TGTGCCAGCAGTGAAGCGGGGGGACAGGGAGCAGGTCAGCCCCAGCATTTT.

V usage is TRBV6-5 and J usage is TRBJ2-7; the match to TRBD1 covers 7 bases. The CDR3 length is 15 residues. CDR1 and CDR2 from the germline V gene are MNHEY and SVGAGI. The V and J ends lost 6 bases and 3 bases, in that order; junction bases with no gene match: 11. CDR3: CASRPRPGQNYEQYF. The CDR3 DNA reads TGTGCCAGCAGACCGCGACCGGGACAGAACTACGAGCAGTACTTC.

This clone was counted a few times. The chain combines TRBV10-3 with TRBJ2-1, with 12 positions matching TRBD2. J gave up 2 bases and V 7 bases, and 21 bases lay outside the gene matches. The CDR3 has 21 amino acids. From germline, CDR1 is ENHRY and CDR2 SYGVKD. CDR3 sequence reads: CAIKRGWATSGSPWTYNEQFF. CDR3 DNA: TGTGCCATCAAACGGGGCTGGGCGACTAGCGGGAGCCCCTGGACCTACAATGAGCAGTTCTTC.

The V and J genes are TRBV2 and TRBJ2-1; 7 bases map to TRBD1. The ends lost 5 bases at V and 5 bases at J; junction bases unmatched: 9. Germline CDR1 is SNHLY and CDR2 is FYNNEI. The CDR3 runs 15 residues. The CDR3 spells CASSPEDRQDNEQFF. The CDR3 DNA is TGTGCCAGCAGTCCTGAGGACAGGCAAGACAATGAGCAGTTCTTC.

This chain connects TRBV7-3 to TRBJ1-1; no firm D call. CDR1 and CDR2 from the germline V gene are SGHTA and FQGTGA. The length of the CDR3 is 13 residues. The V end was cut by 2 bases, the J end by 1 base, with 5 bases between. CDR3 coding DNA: TGTGCCAGCAGCTTAGGGCAGAACACTGAAGCTTTCTTT. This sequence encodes CASSLGQNTEAFF.

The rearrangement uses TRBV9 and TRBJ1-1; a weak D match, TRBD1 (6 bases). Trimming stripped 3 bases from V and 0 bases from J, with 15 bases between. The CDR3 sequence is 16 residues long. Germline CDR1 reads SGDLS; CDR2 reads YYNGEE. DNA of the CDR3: TGTGCCAGCAGCGGGGGGCCGACGATCATGAACACTGAAGCTTTCTTT. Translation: CASSGGPTIMNTEAFF.

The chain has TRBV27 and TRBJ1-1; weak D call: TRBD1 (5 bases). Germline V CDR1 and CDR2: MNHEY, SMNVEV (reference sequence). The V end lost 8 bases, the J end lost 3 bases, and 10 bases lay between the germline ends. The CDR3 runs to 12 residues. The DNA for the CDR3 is TGTGCCAGCCAGGGTCCCCACACTGAAGCTTTCTTT. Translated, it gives CASQGPHTEAFF.

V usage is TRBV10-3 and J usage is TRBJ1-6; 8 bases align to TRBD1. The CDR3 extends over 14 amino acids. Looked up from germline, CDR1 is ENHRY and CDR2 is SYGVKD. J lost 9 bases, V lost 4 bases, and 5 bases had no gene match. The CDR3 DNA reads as TGTGCCATCAGTGGAATCGGACAGGGTTCACCCCTCCACTTT. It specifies CAISGIGQGSPLHF.

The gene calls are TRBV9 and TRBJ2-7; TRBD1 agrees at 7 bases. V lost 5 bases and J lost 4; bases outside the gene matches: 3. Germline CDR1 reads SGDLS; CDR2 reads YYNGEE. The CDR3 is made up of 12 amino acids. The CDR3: CASRPGQYEQYV. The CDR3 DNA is TGTGCCAGCAGGCCGGGACAGTACGAGCAGTACGTC.

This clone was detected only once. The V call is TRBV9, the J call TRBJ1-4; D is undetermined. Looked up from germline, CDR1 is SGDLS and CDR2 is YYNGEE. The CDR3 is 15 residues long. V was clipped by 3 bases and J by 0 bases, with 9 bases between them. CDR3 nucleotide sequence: TGTGCCAGCAGCGGGAGGGTCACAACTAATGAAAAACTGTTTTTT. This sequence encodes CASSGRVTTNEKLFF.

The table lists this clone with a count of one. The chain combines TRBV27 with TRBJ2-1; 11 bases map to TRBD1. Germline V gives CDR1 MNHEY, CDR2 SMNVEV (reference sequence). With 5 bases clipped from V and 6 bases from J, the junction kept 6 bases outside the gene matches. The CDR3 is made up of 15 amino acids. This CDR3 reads CASSVRDRGANEQFF. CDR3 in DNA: TGTGCCAGCAGTGTCCGGGACAGGGGGGCCAATGAGCAGTTCTTC.

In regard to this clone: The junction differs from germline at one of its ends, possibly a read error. The CDR3 spells CSSTPGGISGANVLTF. CDR3 sequence (DNA): TGTTCCAGCACCCCCGGGGGGATCTCTGGGGCCAACGTCCTGACTTTC. The rearrangement links TRBV7-9 to TRBJ2-6; 7 bases fit TRBD2. The CDR3 spans 16 residues. Looked up from germline, CDR1 is SEHNR and CDR2 is FQNEAQ (reference sequence). The complete variable domain, with remaining parts taken from reference TRBV7-9 and TRBJ2-6, reads DTGVSQNPRHKITKRGQNVTFRCDPISEHNRLYWYRQTLGQGPEFLTYFQNEAQLEKSRLLSDRFSAERPKGSFSTLEIQRTEQGDSAMYLCSSTPGGISGANVLTFGAGSRLTVL.

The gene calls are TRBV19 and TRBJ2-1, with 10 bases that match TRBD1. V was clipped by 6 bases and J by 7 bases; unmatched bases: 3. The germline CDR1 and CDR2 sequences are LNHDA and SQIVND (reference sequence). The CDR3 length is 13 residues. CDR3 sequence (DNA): TGTGCCAGTAGCCGGACAGGGGGTAATGAGCAGTTCTTC. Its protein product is CASSRTGGNEQFF.

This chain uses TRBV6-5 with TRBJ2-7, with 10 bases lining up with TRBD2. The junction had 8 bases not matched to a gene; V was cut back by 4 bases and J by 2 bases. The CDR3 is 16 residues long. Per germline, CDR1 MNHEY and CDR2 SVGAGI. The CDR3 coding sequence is TGTGCCAGCAGTTCGATTCCTAGCGGGGGAACCTACGAGCAGTACTTC. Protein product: CASSSIPSGGTYEQYF.

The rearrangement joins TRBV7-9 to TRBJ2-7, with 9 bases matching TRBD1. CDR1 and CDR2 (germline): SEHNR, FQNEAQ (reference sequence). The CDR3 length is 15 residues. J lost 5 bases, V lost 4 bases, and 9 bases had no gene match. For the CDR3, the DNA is TGTGCCAGCAGCTATGGACAGGGGCCATTTGACGAGCAGTACGTC. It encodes CASSYGQGPFDEQYV.